This TCR beta chain was found in a study of glioma-infiltrating T cells after dendritic cell vaccination listed by TCRdb under 2016. About the study as a whole: The cohort comprised 15 or so glioblastoma patients from Phase I and II dendritic cell vaccination trials, 9 newly diagnosed and 6 with recurrent disease. Between 2003 and 2012, patients were given autologous tumor lysate-pulsed dendritic cell vaccination. The vaccine was prepared from monocyte-derived dendritic cells that were cultured for roughly 7 days with IL-4 and GM-CSF and then pulsed overnight with autologous tumor lysate. In glioblastoma patients vaccinated with dendritic cells, deep sequencing of TCR beta CDR3 regions served to measure the amount of tumor-infiltrating lymphocytes and to compare repertoires between tumor and blood. TCR sequencing metrics, including TIL content and tumor-blood repertoire overlap, were correlated with survival after dendritic cell vaccination. Each patient was given three intradermal dendritic cell vaccine injections, spaced two weeks apart, in the arm below the axilla.

The research as a whole found: No direct relationship between TCR clonality and survival was found, suggesting a diverse polyclonal response may matter. The TCR overlap response model with three groups was called speculative and said to need prospective validation. The cohort was small and heterogeneous, few patients had complete blood and tumor sets, and even fewer had initial-recurrent tumor pairs. Longer time to progression and overall survival after dendritic cell vaccination were predicted by higher estimated pretreatment TIL content.

TCRB CDR3 regions were amplified from 2 ug genomic DNA, or all available DNA if less, using the immunoSEQ assay. Multiplex PCR used 60 forward primers for TCR V beta segments and 13 reverse primers for J beta segments. Synthetic control templates were spiked into each sample at limiting dilution to estimate reads per starting template. The Illumina HiSeq System generated 87 bp sequencing reads. Per the source publication's procedure: To remove PCR and sequencing errors, closely related sequences were merged with a nearest neighbor algorithm. TCR overlap was defined as the percentage of unique tumor TCR beta sequences that were also present in the same patient's peripheral blood. TCRdb re-hosts the immuneACCESS table, in-frame sequences only. Its copies lack some clones; in the studies checked, an unresolved V gene accounts for under half of them, and the cause for the rest is not known. V, J and clone size were drawn from that table, and D and trimming were deduced from the DNA. Here the sample has more than 75,000 clones; over 80% occur a single time. The ten largest clonotypes hold 5.5% to 8% of the sample.

V is reduced by 3 bases and J by 4 bases, leaving a spacing of 15 bases between them. As encoded in the germline V gene (reference sequence), CDR1 is LNHDA while CDR2 is SQIVND. The CDR3 measures 15 amino acids from cysteine to phenylalanine. The read is trimmed to its CDR3 DNA, 45 bases read in frame from base 1. Comment on this clone: Its antigen remains unidentified. No much larger clonotype is one base removed from it; base qualities were not supplied.

The intended sense of this specimen's time point label: after dendritic cell vaccination, including at tumor progression/relapse. Patients were selected for having adequate residual fresh-frozen tumor tissue and more than two years of available survival data. Although molecular status otherwise differed among the glioblastoma patients, no patient had an isocitrate dehydrogenase mutation. PBMC were collected before vaccination, two weeks after the third vaccination, and at tumor progression if tumor progression occurred. The Qiagen DNeasy Blood extraction Kit was used for extraction of genomic DNA. Specimen: blood, collected after dendritic cell vaccination. This chain is built from TRBV19 and TRBJ1-2; the D gene remains uncertain. The clonotype comes from a human donor with glioblastoma. In nucleotide form, the sequence is TGTGCCAGTAGTATGGCCGCCGAGGTCAGCTATGGCTACACCTTC. The encoded protein is CASSMAAEVSYGYTF.